Below, one TCR beta chain is given with its context. CDR1 and CDR2 from the germline V gene are PRHDT and FYEKMQ (reference sequence). The CDR3 has 19 amino acids. The junction had 11 bases not matched to a gene; V was cut back by 5 bases and J by 0 bases. The data derive from a study of shared clonotypes between healthy human individuals. Positive CCR7 selection of CD45RO-negative cells yielded the naive CD8 cells, and terminally differentiated effector memory CD45RA+ cells were excluded. Sequenced by immunoSEQ multiplex PCR; TCRdb stores in-frame clones only, minus some. The sample lists around 1.9 million clones; about 93% were seen once.

The chain links TRBV13 to TRBJ2-3; TRBD2 agrees at 13 bases. The sequencing input was naive CD8+ T cells from PBMCs. This TCR was recovered from a man aged 18-30 years in good health. Some clones in this sample may be carry-over from other donors' samples. The CDR3 loop reads CASSGLRTSGGTSTDTQYF. In DNA form, the CDR3 reads TGTGCCAGCAGCGGGCTTAGGACTAGCGGGGGCACTAGCACAGATACGCAGTATTTT.